The T cell receptor beta chain described here comes from a study of T cell changes during pregnancy in multiple sclerosis. Only one count was recorded for this clone. The V gene's germline CDR1 is MNHEY and CDR2 SMNVEV (reference sequence). V lost 3 bases and J lost 0, with 11 bases in between. This CDR3 is built from 16 residues. Assay: immunoSEQ multiplex PCR; the TCRdb copy retains only in-frame clones and omits some. The sample gives some 60,000 clones, 85% to 95% of which show up once; 0.75% to 0.95% is in the top ten. The chain couples TRBV27 to TRBJ2-2; D gene uncertain. Sequenced here: peripheral blood, sampled in the first trimester of pregnancy. The TCR was taken from a female donor with multiple sclerosis, enrolled in a pregnancy study. The CDR3 nucleotides read TGTGCCAGCAGTTTGGGCCGAACGCCGAACACCGGGGAGCTGTTTTTT. Translating it yields CASSLGRTPNTGELFF.